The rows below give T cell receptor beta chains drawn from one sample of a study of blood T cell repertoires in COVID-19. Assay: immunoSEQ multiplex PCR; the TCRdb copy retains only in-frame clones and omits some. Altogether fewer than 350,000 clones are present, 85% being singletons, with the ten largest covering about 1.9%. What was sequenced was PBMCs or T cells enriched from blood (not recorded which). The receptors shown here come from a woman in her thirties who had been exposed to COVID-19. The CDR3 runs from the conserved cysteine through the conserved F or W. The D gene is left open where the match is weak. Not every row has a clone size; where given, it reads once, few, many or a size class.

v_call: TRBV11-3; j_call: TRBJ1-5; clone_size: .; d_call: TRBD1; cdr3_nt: TGTGCCAGCAGCAACCAACCGGGACAGGTCAATCAGCCCCAGCATTTT; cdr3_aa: CASSNQPGQVNQPQHF
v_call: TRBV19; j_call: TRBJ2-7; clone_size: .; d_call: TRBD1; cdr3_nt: TGTGCCAGTAGTATAATCACAGGGGGGTCCTACGAGCAGTACTTC; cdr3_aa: CASSIITGGSYEQYF
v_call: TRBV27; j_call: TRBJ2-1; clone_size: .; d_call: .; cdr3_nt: TGTGCCAGCAGTGAGCAGGGTCGGAATGAGCAGTTCTTC; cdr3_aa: CASSEQGRNEQFF
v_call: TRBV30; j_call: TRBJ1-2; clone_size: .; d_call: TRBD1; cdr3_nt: TGTGCCTGGACAGGGGGAAACTATGGCTACACCTTC; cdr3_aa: CAWTGGNYGYTF
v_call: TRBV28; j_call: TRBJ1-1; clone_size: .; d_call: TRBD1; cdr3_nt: TGTGCCAGCAGTCCCCAAGGACAGGGAAACACTGAAGCTTTCTTT; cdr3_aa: CASSPQGQGNTEAFF
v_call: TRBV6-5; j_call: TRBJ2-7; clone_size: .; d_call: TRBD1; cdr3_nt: TGTGCCAGCGTAACCCCGGGACAGGGATCCGAGCAGTACTTC; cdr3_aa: CASVTPGQGSEQYF
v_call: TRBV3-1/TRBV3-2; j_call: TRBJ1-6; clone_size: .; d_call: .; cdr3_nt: TGTGCCAGCAGCCAAGATTCCTGGAGCTCCTATAATTCACCCCTCCACTTT; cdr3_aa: CASSQDSWSSYNSPLHF
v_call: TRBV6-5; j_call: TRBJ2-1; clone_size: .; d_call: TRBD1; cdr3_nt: TGTGCCAGCAGTTGGACAGGGGAAAACAATGAGCAGTTCTTC; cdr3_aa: CASSWTGENNEQFF
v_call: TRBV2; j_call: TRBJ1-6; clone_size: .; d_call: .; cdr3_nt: TGTGCCAGCAGTGTAGCCGGGTTCCTCCACTTT; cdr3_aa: CASSVAGFLHF
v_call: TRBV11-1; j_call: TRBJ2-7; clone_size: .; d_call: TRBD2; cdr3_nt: TGTGCCAGCAGCTTAGGAGGGACTAGCAGGCCCTACGAGCAGTACTTC; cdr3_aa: CASSLGGTSRPYEQYF
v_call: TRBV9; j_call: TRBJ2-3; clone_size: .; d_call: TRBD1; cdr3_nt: TGTGCCAGCAGCGGCCTCCAGATGGGACAGTTTAGCACAGATACGCAGTATTTT; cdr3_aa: CASSGLQMGQFSTDTQYF
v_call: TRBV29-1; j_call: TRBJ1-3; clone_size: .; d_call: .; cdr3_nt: TGCAGTACAAGAGAGGGTAACACCATATATTTT; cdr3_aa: CSTREGNTIYF
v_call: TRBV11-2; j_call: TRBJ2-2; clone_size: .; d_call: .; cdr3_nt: TGTGCCAGCAGCCTAGACCGGACAGACGGGGAGCTGTTTTTT; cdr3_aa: CASSLDRTDGELFF
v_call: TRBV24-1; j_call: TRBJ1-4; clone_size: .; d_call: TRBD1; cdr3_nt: TGTGCCACCAGTGACGGACAGGGCGGTTGGAGAACTAATGAAAAACTGTTTTTT; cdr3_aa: CATSDGQGGWRTNEKLFF
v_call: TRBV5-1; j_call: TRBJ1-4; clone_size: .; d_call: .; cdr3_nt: TGCGCCAGCCGCTGGGAGACTCGGGATGAAAAACTGTTTTTT; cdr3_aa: CASRWETRDEKLFF
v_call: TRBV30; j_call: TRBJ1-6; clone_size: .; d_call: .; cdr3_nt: TGTGCCTGGAGACCTCTGGGCCAGGGAAATAATTCACCCCTCCACTTT; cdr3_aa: CAWRPLGQGNNSPLHF
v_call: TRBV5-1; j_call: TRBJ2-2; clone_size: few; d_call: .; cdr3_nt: TGCGCCAGCAGCTCCCAGGGCACCGGGGAGCTGTTTTTT; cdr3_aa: CASSSQGTGELFF
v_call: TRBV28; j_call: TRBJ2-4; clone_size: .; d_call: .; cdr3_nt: TGTGCCAGCAGTGGGACAACCCCATACGGGTACTTC; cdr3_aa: CASSGTTPYGYF
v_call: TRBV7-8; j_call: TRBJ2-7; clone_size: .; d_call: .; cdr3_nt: TGTGCCAGCAGCTTAGTCTCAAGCTGGGGAGGCGAGCAGTACTTC; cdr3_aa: CASSLVSSWGGEQYF
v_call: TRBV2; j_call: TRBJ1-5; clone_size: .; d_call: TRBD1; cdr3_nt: TGTGCCAGCAGTGAATGGACAGGAGACAATCAGCCCCAGCATTTT; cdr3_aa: CASSEWTGDNQPQHF
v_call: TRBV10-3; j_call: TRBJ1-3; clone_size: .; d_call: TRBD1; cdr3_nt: TGTGCCATCAGTAAACCGGGACAGGCCTCTGGAAACACCATATATTTT; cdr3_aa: CAISKPGQASGNTIYF
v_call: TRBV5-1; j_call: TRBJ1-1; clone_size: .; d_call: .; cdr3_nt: TGCGCCAGCAGCTTTAACGGGGGCACTGAAGCTTTCTTT; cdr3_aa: CASSFNGGTEAFF
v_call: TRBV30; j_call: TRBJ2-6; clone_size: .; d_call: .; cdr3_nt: TGTGCCTGCCGACTTTGGGCTGGGGCCAACGTCCTGACTTTC; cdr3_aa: CACRLWAGANVLTF
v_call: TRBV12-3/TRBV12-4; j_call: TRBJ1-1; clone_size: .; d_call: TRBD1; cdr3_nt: TGTGCCAGCGTTTATGAGGAAACAGGGGCGGCTTTCTTT; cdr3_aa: CASVYEETGAAFF
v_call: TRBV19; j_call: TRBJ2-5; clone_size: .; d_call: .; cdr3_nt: TGTGCCAGTAGGACGATAATCAGGGGAAGAGAGACCCAGTACTTC; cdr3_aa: CASRTIIRGRETQYF
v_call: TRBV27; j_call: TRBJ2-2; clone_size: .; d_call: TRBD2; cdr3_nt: TGTGCCAGCTACTTTCGAGGGAGGGCCGCGAACACCGGGGAGCTGTTTTTT; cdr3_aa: CASYFRGRAANTGELFF
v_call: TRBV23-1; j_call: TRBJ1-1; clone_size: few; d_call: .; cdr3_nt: TGCGCCAGCAAACAACAGAACACTGAAGCTTTCTTT; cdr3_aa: CASKQQNTEAFF
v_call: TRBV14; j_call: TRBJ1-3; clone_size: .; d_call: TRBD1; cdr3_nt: TGTGCCAGCAGCCAAGAGACAGGGGGCATGGGAAACACCATATATTTT; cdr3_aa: CASSQETGGMGNTIYF
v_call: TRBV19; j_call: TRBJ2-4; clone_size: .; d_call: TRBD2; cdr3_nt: TGTGCCAGTAGTATAAGGAACGGGGGGGCCCCCAAAAACATTCAGTACTTC; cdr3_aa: CASSIRNGGAPKNIQYF
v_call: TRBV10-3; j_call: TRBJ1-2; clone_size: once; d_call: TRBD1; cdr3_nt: TGTGCCATCAGCCCAGCGGACAGGGGATATGGCTACACCTTC; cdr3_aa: CAISPADRGYGYTF
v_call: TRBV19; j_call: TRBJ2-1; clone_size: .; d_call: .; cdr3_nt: TGTGCCAGTAGTATAGGGGGAGGCAATGAGCAGTTCTTC; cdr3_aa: CASSIGGGNEQFF
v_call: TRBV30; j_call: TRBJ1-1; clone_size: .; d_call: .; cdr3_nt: TGTGCCTCTACGGTGGAGCAGATGAACACTGAAGCTTTCTTT; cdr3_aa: CASTVEQMNTEAFF
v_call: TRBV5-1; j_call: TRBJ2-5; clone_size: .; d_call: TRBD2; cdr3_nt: TGCGCCAGCAGCTTGAGTCTAGCGGGAAAGCAAGAGACCCAGTACTTC; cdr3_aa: CASSLSLAGKQETQYF
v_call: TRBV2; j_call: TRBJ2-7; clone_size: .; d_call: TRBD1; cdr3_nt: TGTGCCAGCAGGCCTGACAGGGGGCGAACCTACGAGCAGTACTTC; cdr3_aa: CASRPDRGRTYEQYF
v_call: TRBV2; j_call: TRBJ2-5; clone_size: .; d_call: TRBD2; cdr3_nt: TGTGCCAGCCTAGCGGGGACCTTCCAAGAGACCCAGTACTTC; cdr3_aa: CASLAGTFQETQYF
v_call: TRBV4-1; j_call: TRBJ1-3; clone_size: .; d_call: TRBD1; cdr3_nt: TGCGCCAGCAGCCAAGCACAGACAGGGATAGGAAACACCATATATTTT; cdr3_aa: CASSQAQTGIGNTIYF
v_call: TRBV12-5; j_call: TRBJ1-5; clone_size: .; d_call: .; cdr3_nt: TGTGCTAGTGGTTTGGCCCACCCCACAGGGATGGATCAGCCCCAGCATTTT; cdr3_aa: CASGLAHPTGMDQPQHF
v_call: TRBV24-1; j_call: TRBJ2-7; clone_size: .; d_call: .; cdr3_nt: TGTGCCACCGAGGGAAACGCGGCCTACGAGCAGTACTTC; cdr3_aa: CATEGNAAYEQYF
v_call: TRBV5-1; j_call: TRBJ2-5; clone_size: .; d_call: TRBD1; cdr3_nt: TGCGCCAGCAGGCCCCCAGGGGGTAGAGAGACCCAGTACTTC; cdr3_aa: CASRPPGGRETQYF
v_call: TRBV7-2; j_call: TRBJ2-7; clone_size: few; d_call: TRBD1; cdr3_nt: TGTGCCAGCAGCTTAGTAACAGGGGCCTACGAGCAGTACTTC; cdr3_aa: CASSLVTGAYEQYF
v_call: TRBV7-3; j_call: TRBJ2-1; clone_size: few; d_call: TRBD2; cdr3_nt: TGTGCCAGCAGCAAACGACTGGGACTAGCGGGAGCTGAGCAGTTCTTC; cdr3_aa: CASSKRLGLAGAEQFF
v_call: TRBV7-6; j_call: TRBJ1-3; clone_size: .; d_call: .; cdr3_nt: TGTGCCAGCAGCTTAGGGGCAGCCTCTGGAAACACCATATATTTT; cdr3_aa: CASSLGAASGNTIYF
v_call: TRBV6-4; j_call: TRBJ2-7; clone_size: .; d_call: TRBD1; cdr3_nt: TGTGCCAGCAGTGACCGACAGGGGTGCGAGCAGTACTTC; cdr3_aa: CASSDRQGCEQYF
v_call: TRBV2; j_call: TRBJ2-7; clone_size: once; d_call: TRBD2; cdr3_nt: TGTGCCAGCAGCTCGGGGGGTTTTAGGGACGAGCAGTACTTC; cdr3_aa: CASSSGGFRDEQYF
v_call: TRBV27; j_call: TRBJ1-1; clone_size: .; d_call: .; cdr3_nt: TGTGCCAGCAGTCCGGGACATATGAACACTGAAGCTTTCTTT; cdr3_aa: CASSPGHMNTEAFF
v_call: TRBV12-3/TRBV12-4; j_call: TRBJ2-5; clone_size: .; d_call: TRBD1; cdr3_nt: TGTGCCAGCAGTTTGGGCAGGGGGGAGACCCAGTACTTC; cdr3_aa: CASSLGRGETQYF
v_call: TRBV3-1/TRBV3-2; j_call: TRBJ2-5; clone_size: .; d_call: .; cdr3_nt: TGTGCCAGCAGCCCTGGGACAACGGAGACCCAGTACTTC; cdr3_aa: CASSPGTTETQYF
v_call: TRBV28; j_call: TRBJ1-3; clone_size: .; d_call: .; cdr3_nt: TGTGCCAGCAGTCAGGGCGTCTCTGGAAACACCATATATTTT; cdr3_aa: CASSQGVSGNTIYF
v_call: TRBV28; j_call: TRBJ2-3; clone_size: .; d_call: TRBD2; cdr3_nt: TGTGCCAGCAGTTTATTTGGGTTAGCGGGGAGCACAGATACGCAGTATTTT; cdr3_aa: CASSLFGLAGSTDTQYF
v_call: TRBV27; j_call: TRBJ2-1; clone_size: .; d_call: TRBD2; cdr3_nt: TGTGCCAGCAGTTTACTCCCCGGGACTAGCGGGAGATTGAATGAGCAGTTCTTC; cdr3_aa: CASSLLPGTSGRLNEQFF
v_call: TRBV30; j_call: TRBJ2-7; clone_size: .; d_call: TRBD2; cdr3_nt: TGTGCCTGTAAGCGGGAGGGCCGCTTCGAGCAGTACTTC; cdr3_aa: CACKREGRFEQYF
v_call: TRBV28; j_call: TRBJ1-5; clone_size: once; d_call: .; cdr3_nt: TGTGCCAGCAGTTTAACTAGCTTTGCTTTTACTTATAGCAATCAGCCCCAGCATTTT; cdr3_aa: CASSLTSFAFTYSNQPQHF
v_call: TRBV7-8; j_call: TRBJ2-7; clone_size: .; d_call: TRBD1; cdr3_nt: TGTGCCAGCAGCCAAGAGACAGGGCCCACCTACGAGCAGTACTTC; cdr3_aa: CASSQETGPTYEQYF
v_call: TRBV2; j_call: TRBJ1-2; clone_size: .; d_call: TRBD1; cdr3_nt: TGTGCCAGCAGTGCCGGACAGGGGGCGGTGACTTATGGCTACACCTTC; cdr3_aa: CASSAGQGAVTYGYTF
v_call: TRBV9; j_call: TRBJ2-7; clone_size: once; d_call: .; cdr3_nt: TGTGCCAGCAGTACAGGAGTAGACGAGCAGTACTTC; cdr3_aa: CASSTGVDEQYF
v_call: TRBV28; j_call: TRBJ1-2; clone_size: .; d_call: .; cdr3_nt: TGTGCCAGCACTCAGGCAGGATTGTCCTATGGCTACACCTTC; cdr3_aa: CASTQAGLSYGYTF
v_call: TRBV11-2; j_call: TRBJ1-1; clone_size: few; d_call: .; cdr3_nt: TGTGCCAGCAGCTTAGACTTTGGGAGGGCTTTCTTT; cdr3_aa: CASSLDFGRAFF
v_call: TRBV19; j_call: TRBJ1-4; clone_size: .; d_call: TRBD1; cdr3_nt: TGTGCCAGTAGGGGGACAGGGGGACCCGAAGACGAAAAACTGTTTTTT; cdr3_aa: CASRGTGGPEDEKLFF
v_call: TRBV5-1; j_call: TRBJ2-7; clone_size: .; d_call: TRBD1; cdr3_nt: TGCGCCAGCAGCTCGACATGGGACAGGGGGCACGAGCAGTACTTC; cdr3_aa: CASSSTWDRGHEQYF
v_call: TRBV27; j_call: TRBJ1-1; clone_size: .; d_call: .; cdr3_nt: TGTGCCAGCAGTTTAAATATAAGGAAGCACGGGGCTTTCTTT; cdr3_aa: CASSLNIRKHGAFF